This TCR beta chain was documented in a study of blood T cell repertoires in COVID-19 (dated by TCRdb to between 2020 and 2021). For context, the study as a whole: Samples covering the acute and convalescent phases of COVID-19 were provided by collaborators in the United States, Italy and Spain. Where HLA class I and class II types were available, the types were taken from metadata supplied by the sample provider, not from assay-based typing. A de-identified subject ID, COVID-19 status, age in years and sex were almost always included in the sample metadata. The repertoires were released in a freely available public database intended as a resource for research on the immune response to SARS-CoV-2. Subjects who had been exposed to COVID-19, were actively infected with it, or had recovered from it provided the deeply sampled blood TCRbeta repertoires that made up the dataset. The prospective study material was composed of cDNA or gDNA derived from T cells, B-cell-depleted T cells, or PBMCs. Samples were obtained from the ongoing ImmuneRACE study (first 160 participants) and from approximately 1,200 subjects provided by 6 global collaborators.

Remarks on this clone: It lacks a known antigen. Nothing much larger sits one base from this clone, and base qualities are not available.

TCRbeta CDR3 regions were amplified from genomic DNA using the immunoSEQ Assay, a bias-controlled multiplex PCR. As for how the authors treated the data: The number of nucleated cells in each sample was estimated from the amplification of reference gene primers within the assay. To quantify the absolute abundance of each unique TCRbeta CDR3 rearrangement, sequence reads were collapsed and filtered. For each sample, productive Simpson clonality was calculated by taking the square root of Simpson's diversity index across productive rearrangements. This immuneACCESS table, as held by TCRdb, lists in-frame sequences with V and J called but not all clones. Of the missing ones, under half trace to an unresolved V gene in checked studies; the others have no known cause. The V and J calls and clone size come from that table; D and trimming were worked out from the DNA. Within this sample are tens of thousands of clones, with 85% to 95% of them counted one time only. Around 2.3% of the sample rests with the top ten.

Broad study findings and their caveats: The amount of clinical and demographic metadata varied by source and participant and was provided uncurated.

Each collaborating institution followed its own protocols to collect whole blood in K2EDTA tubes. For TCRbeta analysis, collaborators shipped samples in one of three forms: frozen whole blood, isolated PBMCs, or DNA extracted from either of those sample types. The germline V gene specifies SGHTA as CDR1 and FQGNSA as CDR2. The junction carries 13 bases between V and J, which are trimmed by 1 base and 6 bases respectively. From cysteine to phenylalanine, the CDR3 is 16 amino acids long. Only the CDR3 DNA is retained, 48 bases long and in frame from the first base. The sequence was obtained from a human donor with active COVID-19. The donor label of this sample is uncertain. The sequencing sample was made of peripheral blood. The sequence is built from TRBV7-2 and TRBJ1-6; TRBD1 is perhaps the D gene, given 6 matching bases. The nucleotide sequence is given as TGTGCCAGCAGCTTAGTAGGCAGGGGTGGTAATTCACCCCTCCACTTT. It specifies CASSLVGRGGNSPLHF.